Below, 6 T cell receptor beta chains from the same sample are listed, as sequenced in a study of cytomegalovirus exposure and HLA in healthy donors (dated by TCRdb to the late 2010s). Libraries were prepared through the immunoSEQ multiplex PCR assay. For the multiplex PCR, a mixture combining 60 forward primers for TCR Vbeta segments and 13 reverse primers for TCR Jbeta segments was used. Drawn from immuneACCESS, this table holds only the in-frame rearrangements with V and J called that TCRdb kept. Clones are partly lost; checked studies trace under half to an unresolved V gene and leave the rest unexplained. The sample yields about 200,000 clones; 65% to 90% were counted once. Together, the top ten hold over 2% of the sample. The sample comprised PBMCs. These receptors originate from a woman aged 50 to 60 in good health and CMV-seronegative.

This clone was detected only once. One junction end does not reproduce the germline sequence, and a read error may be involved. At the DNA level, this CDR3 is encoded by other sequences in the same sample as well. CDR3 protein: CASSLGTGNYGYTF. The DNA for the CDR3 is TGCGCCAGCAGCTTGGGGACAGGGAACTATGGCTACACCTTT. The chain combines TRBV5-1 with TRBJ1-2; 8 bases align to TRBD1. Germline CDR1 SGHRS, CDR2 YFSETQ. The CDR3 contains 14 residues.

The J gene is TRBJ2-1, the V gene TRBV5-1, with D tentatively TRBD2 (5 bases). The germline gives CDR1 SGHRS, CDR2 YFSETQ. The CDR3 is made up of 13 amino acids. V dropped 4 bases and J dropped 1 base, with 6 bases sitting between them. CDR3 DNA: TGCGCCAGCAGCCGGGAATCCTACAATGAGCAGTTCTTC. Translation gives CASSRESYNEQFF.

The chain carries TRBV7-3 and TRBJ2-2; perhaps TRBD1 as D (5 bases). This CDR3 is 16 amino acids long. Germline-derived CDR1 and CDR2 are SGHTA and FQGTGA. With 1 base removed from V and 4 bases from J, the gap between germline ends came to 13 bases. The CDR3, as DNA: TGTGCCAGCAGCTTAATCCCCCGACAGTTCACCGGGGAGCTGTTTTTT. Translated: CASSLIPRQFTGELFF.

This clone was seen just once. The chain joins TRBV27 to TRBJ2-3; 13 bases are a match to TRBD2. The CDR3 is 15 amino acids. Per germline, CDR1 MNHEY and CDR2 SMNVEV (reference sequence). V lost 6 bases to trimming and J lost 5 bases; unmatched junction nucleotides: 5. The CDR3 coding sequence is TGTGCCAGCAGATGGAGACTAGCGGGAGGAGATACGCAGTATTTT. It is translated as CASRWRLAGGDTQYF.

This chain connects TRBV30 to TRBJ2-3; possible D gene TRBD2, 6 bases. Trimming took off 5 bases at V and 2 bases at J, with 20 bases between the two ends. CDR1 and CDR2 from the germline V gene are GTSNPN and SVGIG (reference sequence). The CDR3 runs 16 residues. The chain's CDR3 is CAWPIGREEDTDTQYF. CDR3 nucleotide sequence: TGTGCCTGGCCCATTGGAAGGGAGGAAGACACAGATACGCAGTATTTT.

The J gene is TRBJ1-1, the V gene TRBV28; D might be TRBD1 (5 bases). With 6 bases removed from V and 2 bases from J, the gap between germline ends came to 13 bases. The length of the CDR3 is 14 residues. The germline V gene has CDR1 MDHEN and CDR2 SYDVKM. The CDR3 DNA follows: TGTGCCAGCAGCAAACGTGACAGCAACACTGAAGCTTTCTTT. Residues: CASSKRDSNTEAFF.